The rows below give T cell receptor beta chains drawn from one sample of a study of blood T cell repertoires in COVID-19. Repertoires were generated with immunoSEQ multiplex PCR, while TCRdb's copy carries only in-frame clones and drops some. The sample has 200,000 to 250,000 clones; around 80% are singletons. Sequencing was carried out using peripheral blood. All receptors come from a man under 40 with active or convalescent COVID-19. Each CDR3 is given with its conserved first and last residue. Each record gives: clone size, D gene, V gene, J gene, CDR3 DNA, CDR3 protein. D genes are given only for firm matches. For some rows the clone size is stated as once, few or many, or as a class when expanded; others skip it.

>.|TRBD2|TRBV7-3|TRBJ2-2
TGTGCCAGCAGGAGCGGGAGGAACACCGGGGAGCTGTTTTTT
CASRSGRNTGELFF
>.|.|TRBV30|TRBJ1-6
TGTGCCTGGGATTTTAGCTCCTATAATTCACCCCTCCACTTT
CAWDFSSYNSPLHF
>.|TRBD1|TRBV5-1|TRBJ1-3
TGCGCCAGCAGCTTGCCTGGGACAGCCAGGGCTGGAAACACCATATATTTT
CASSLPGTARAGNTIYF
>.|.|TRBV25-1|TRBJ1-6
TGTGCCAGCAGTGAATACAGTAATCTCGCCCTCCACTTT
CASSEYSNLALHF
>.|.|TRBV18|TRBJ1-4
TGTGCCAGCTCACCGGGACTGGGTGAAAAACTGTTTTTT
CASSPGLGEKLFF
>.|.|TRBV30|TRBJ2-4
TGTGCCTGGAGTTCGAACAGGTTTTCTCAGTACTTC
CAWSSNRFSQYF
>.|.|TRBV27|TRBJ2-7
TGTGCCAGCAGTTTAGGGAACGCCAGGGGAGTCTACGAGCAGTACTTC
CASSLGNARGVYEQYF
>.|.|TRBV5-4|TRBJ2-4
TGTGCCAGCAGCTTGGCCGCTGCGGGGGCGAACATTCAGTACTTC
CASSLAAAGANIQYF
>few|.|TRBV4-2|TRBJ1-2
TGTGCCAGCGGAGCACAGGGATGGGACTATGGCTACACCTTC
CASGAQGWDYGYTF
>.|.|TRBV28|TRBJ1-2
TGTGCCAGCAGTTTTTGGGGAGGCTATGGCTACACCTTC
CASSFWGGYGYTF
>.|TRBD1|TRBV5-1|TRBJ1-2
TGCGCCAGCAGCTTGGAGGACAGGGTTCCCAGCTACACCTTC
CASSLEDRVPSYTF
>once|TRBD1|TRBV14|TRBJ2-7
TGTGCCAGCAGCCAAGGACAGGGTGTGTTCTACGAGCAGTACTTC
CASSQGQGVFYEQYF
>.|.|TRBV29-1|TRBJ2-3
TGCAGCGTTGAAGTGGCGGGGGCGAGCACAGATACGCAGTATTTT
CSVEVAGASTDTQYF
>few|TRBD1|TRBV29-1|TRBJ1-6
TGCAGCGTTGGGGACAGGACTGATTCACCCCTCCACTTT
CSVGDRTDSPLHF
>.|.|TRBV5-4|TRBJ2-2
TGTGCCAGCAGCCCAGGACTTTTCACCGGGGAGCTGTTTTTT
CASSPGLFTGELFF
>once|.|TRBV25-1|TRBJ1-5
TGTGCCAGCAGTGAAGGGGGCGTTCAGCCCCAGCATTTT
CASSEGGVQPQHF
>.|.|TRBV5-6|TRBJ2-7
TGTGCCAGCAGCTCGAGAGGAGTAGGTTACGAGCAGTACTTC
CASSSRGVGYEQYF
>.|.|TRBV11-2|TRBJ1-4
TGTGCCAGCACCAACGCAGCGAATGAAAAACTGTTTTTT
CASTNAANEKLFF
>.|TRBD1|TRBV6-5|TRBJ1-2
TGTGCCAGCAGTTACTTAACAGGGGGGAACTATGGCTACACCTTC
CASSYLTGGNYGYTF
>.|TRBD2|TRBV19|TRBJ2-7
TGTGCCAGTACCGGGGGGACGAGGCAGCAGTACTTC
CASTGGTRQQYF
>few|.|TRBV19|TRBJ1-3
TGTGCCAGTAGACCCTACTCTGGAAACACCATATATTTT
CASRPYSGNTIYF
>.|TRBD1|TRBV28|TRBJ2-2
TGTGCCAGCAGCCCGACAGGGGTGTTCACCGGGGAGCTGTTTTTT
CASSPTGVFTGELFF
>once|TRBD2|TRBV19|TRBJ2-3
TGTGCCACAACGGGCAGGCTAGCGGACACAGATACGCAGTATTTT
CATTGRLADTDTQYF
>.|TRBD1|TRBV5-1|TRBJ2-5
TGCGCCAGCAGCTCCGGACAGGGGTACTTGGGAGAGACCCAGTACTTC
CASSSGQGYLGETQYF
>.|.|TRBV7-6|TRBJ1-1
TGTGCCAGCAGCAAACAGGAGAACACTGAAGCTTTCTTT
CASSKQENTEAFF
>few|TRBD1|TRBV5-1|TRBJ2-7
TGCGCCAGCAGCTTGGCGTGGGGACAGGTCTACGAGCAGTACTTC
CASSLAWGQVYEQYF
>.|.|TRBV27|TRBJ1-1
TGTGCCAGCAGTTGGGGGGGGGCTAACACTGAAGCTTTCTTT
CASSWGGANTEAFF
>.|.|TRBV7-6|TRBJ2-3
TGTGCCAGCAGCCCTAGACAGTTTTCTAGCACAGATACGCAGTATTTT
CASSPRQFSSTDTQYF
>.|TRBD2|TRBV7-6|TRBJ2-1
TGTGCCAGCACCCTCGCTAGCGGAGAAAACAATGAGCAGTTCTTC
CASTLASGENNEQFF
>.|TRBD2|TRBV6-2/TRBV6-3|TRBJ2-5
TGTGCCAGCAGTTACTCTAGCGGGAGAAAGACCCAGTACTTC
CASSYSSGRKTQYF
>.|TRBD2|TRBV9|TRBJ2-2
TGTGCCAGCAGCGTAAGCGGGGGCCCCCCTCCGTTTTTT
CASSVSGGPPPFF
>.|.|TRBV5-6|TRBJ2-7
TGTGCCAGCAGCTTTATGGGGGGCTCCTACGAGCAGTACTTC
CASSFMGGSYEQYF
>once|.|TRBV7-2|TRBJ2-2
TGTGCCAGCAGCTTAGCTGGAGGGAACACCGGGGAGCTGTTTTTT
CASSLAGGNTGELFF
>few|TRBD2|TRBV9|TRBJ2-1
TGTGCCAGCTCCATCTTTGGGGGGGGATACAATGAGCAGTTCTTC
CASSIFGGGYNEQFF
>.|TRBD1|TRBV5-5|TRBJ2-7
TGTGCCAGCAGCTTGGAGGGCAGGGGGCCCTACGAGCAGTACTTC
CASSLEGRGPYEQYF
>.|TRBD1|TRBV30|TRBJ1-1
TGTGCCTGGAGGGATCCACGACAGGGTGCTGAAGCTTTCTTT
CAWRDPRQGAEAFF
>.|TRBD2|TRBV5-1|TRBJ2-5
TGCGCCAGCAGCTTGGCTAAGGGGATGGCGGCTAGCGGGAAGGGAGCAGGCGGCCAAGAGACCCAGTACTTC
CASSLAKGMAASGKGAGGQETQYF
>.|.|TRBV19|TRBJ1-1
TGTGCCAGTATGCGAACACCCGGGCGGGTTGAAGCTTTCTTT
CASMRTPGRVEAFF
>.|TRBD2|TRBV2|TRBJ2-6
TGTGCCAGCAGCAAGGGACTAGCGGGATCCGGGGCCAACGTCCTGACTTTC
CASSKGLAGSGANVLTF
>.|TRBD1|TRBV18|TRBJ1-2
TGTGCCAGCTCACCCCTGGGACAGGGGGAAAACTATGGCTACACCTTC
CASSPLGQGENYGYTF
>.|.|TRBV28|TRBJ2-1
TGTGCCAGCAGTCCACAAGGCAGGGATGAGCAGTTCTTC
CASSPQGRDEQFF
>.|.|TRBV28|TRBJ1-5
TGTGCCAGCAGTTTTGGGATCGTGTCGCAGGGGAGCAATCAGCCCCAGCATTTT
CASSFGIVSQGSNQPQHF
>.|.|TRBV18|TRBJ1-6
TGTGCCAGCTCACCACCGTTGGCAGGGGCCGTGCCCCTCCACTTT
CASSPPLAGAVPLHF
>.|.|TRBV5-4|TRBJ2-1
TGTGCCAGCAGCCCCCCGAGGGCCTACAATGAGCAGTTCTTC
CASSPPRAYNEQFF
>.|.|TRBV28|TRBJ1-4
TGTGCCAGCAGTTTAATAGTAGGGAGGAATGAAAAACTGTTTTTT
CASSLIVGRNEKLFF
>.|.|TRBV5-1|TRBJ2-5
TGCGCCAGCAGCTTGGGGGCGGGGCGGGAGACCCAGTACTTC
CASSLGAGRETQYF
>once|.|TRBV19|TRBJ2-3
TGTGCCAGTAGTATCAGCTTTTCAGGGACTAGCACAGATACGCAGTATTTT
CASSISFSGTSTDTQYF
>once|.|TRBV29-1|TRBJ2-1
TGCAGCGTGGTAGGGGGAACCTACAATGAGCAGTTCTTC
CSVVGGTYNEQFF
>.|.|TRBV3-1/TRBV3-2|TRBJ1-4
TGTGCCAGCAGCCAAGATGAGGGATGGTCGACTAATGAAAAACTGTTTTTT
CASSQDEGWSTNEKLFF
>.|.|TRBV28|TRBJ1-2
TGTGCCAGCAGTCCGTACGGACAGAACAACTATGGCTACACCTTC
CASSPYGQNNYGYTF
>.|TRBD2|TRBV7-6|TRBJ2-2
TGTGCCAGCAGCCCTTTACTAGCGGGGGAGGGCGGGGAGCTGTTTTTT
CASSPLLAGEGGELFF
>once|.|TRBV19|TRBJ1-1
TGTGCCAGTAGTTCCCTCAGGGAGGACGACACTGAAGCTTTCTTT
CASSSLREDDTEAFF
>.|.|TRBV12-2|TRBJ1-2
TGTGCAAGTCGTTTCTTTGGGACAGCGCTCGGAGGCTACACCTTC
CASRFFGTALGGYTF